These 19 T cell receptor beta chains were sequenced from one sample in a study of shared clonotypes between healthy human individuals. Profiled with immunoSEQ multiplex PCR; TCRdb holds only in-frame clones, not every one. The repertoire holds 400,000 to 550,000 clones, with about 80% as singletons. The sequencing sample was made of PBMCs. These TCRs come from a woman aged 40 to 55 in good health. Some clones in this sample may be carry-over from other donors' samples.

This chain joins TRBV5-4 and TRBJ2-7; no reliable D call. In germline, CDR1 is SGHNT, CDR2 YYREEE (reference sequence). This CDR3 region has 16 residues. With 2 bases removed from V and 6 bases from J, the gap between germline ends came to 21 bases. CDR3 sequence reads: CASSFDGRAKYGEQYF. DNA for the CDR3: TGTGCCAGCAGCTTCGACGGAAGGGCTAAGTATGGCGAGCAGTACTTC. Complete variable domain (other parts from reference TRBV5-4 and TRBJ2-7): ETGVTQSPTHLIKTRGQQVTLRCSSQSGHNTVSWYQQALGQGPQFIFQYYREEENGRGNFPPRFSGLQFPNYSSELNVNALELDDSALYLCASSFDGRAKYGEQYFGPGTRLTVT.

The rearrangement links TRBV9 to TRBJ2-5, with 9 bases lining up with TRBD2. Germline V gene sequence: CDR1 SGDLS, CDR2 YYNGEE. There are 18 residues in the CDR3. V lost 0 bases and J lost 5; bases outside the gene matches: 14. The CDR3 spells CASSVGLFRLAGMETQYF. The CDR3 DNA follows: TGTGCCAGCAGCGTAGGTTTGTTTCGGCTAGCGGGAATGGAGACCCAGTACTTC.

This clone was found a few times. The sample holds other DNA sequences that translate to the same CDR3. J is TRBJ1-5 and V is TRBV5-6; 8 positions match TRBD1. Losses at the gene ends were 3 bases for V and 6 bases for J; bases not matched to a gene: 5. Germline CDR1 reads SGHDT; CDR2 reads YYEEEE. The CDR3 totals 14 residues. The CDR3 nucleotides read TGTGCCAGCAGCTCCTGGACAGGGAGTCAGCCCCAGCATTTT. Translating it yields CASSSWTGSQPQHF.

This clone turned up a few times. At the DNA level, this CDR3 is encoded by other sequences in the same sample as well. The chain has TRBV29-1 and TRBJ1-5; D might be TRBD1 (6 bases). Trimming left V 6 bases short and J 3 bases short, with 15 bases between. The V gene's germline CDR1 is SQVTM and CDR2 ANQGSEA. The CDR3 loop spans 14 amino acids. In DNA form, the CDR3 reads TGCAGCGTAGCAGGGGTCGACCCCAATCAGCCCCAGCATTTT. Amino acids: CSVAGVDPNQPQHF. Using reference TRBV29-1 and TRBJ1-5 for the parts outside the CDR3, the full variable domain is SAVISQKPSRDICQRGTSLTIQCQVDSQVTMMFWYRQQPGQSLTLIATANQGSEATYESGFVIDKFPISRPNLTFSTLTVSNMSPEDSSIYLCSVAGVDPNQPQHFGDGTRLSIL.

V usage is TRBV5-1 and J usage is TRBJ2-3; 16 nucleotides line up with TRBD2. The V and J ends lost 4 bases and 4 bases, in that order; junction bases with no gene match: 3. The CDR3 is 16 amino acids. CDR1 SGHRS and CDR2 YFSETQ come from the germline V gene. The CDR3 protein is CASSTGLAGGPDTQYF. The CDR3 nucleotides read TGCGCCAGCAGCACGGGACTAGCGGGAGGGCCAGATACGCAGTATTTT.

The chain uses TRBV4-3 and TRBJ1-1; 9 positions agree with TRBD1. The CDR3 contains 16 residues. CDR1 is LGHNA, CDR2 YSLEER, per germline. V trimming: 3 bases; J trimming: 3 bases; junction bases outside the gene matches: 8. The CDR3 region is CASSQGTGSRYTEAFF. CDR3 DNA sequence: TGCGCCAGCAGCCAGGGGACAGGGTCTCGGTACACTGAAGCTTTCTTT.

This sequence joins TRBV7-9 and TRBJ1-1; 7 positions agree with TRBD1. Per the germline V gene, CDR1 is SEHNR and CDR2 is FQNEAQ (reference sequence). With 1 base clipped from V and 4 bases from J, the junction kept 15 bases outside the gene matches. The CDR3 is made up of 18 amino acids. The CDR3 loop is CASSLDGPRRGRSTEAFF. The DNA of the CDR3 is TGTGCCAGCAGCTTAGATGGCCCCCGCAGGGGGAGGAGCACTGAAGCTTTCTTT.

About this clone itself: This likely stems from a read error, as it lies one base from a far larger clone. The CDR3 end shows no conserved phenylalanine or tryptophan, and so a read error is likely. The V and J genes are TRBV6-4 and TRBJ2-6; D remains ambiguous. Germline V gene sequence: CDR1 MRHNA, CDR2 SNTAGT. V was cut by 2 bases and J by 1 base, with 6 bases left in between. The CDR3 sequence is 15 residues long. In nucleotides, the CDR3 is TGTGCCAGCAGTGACACGCGATCTGGGGCCAACGTCCTGACTCTC. Residues: CASSDTRSGANVLTL.

This chain joins TRBV5-1 and TRBJ2-1, with 14 bases that match TRBD2. CDR1 is SGHRS, CDR2 YFSETQ, per germline. The CDR3 totals 16 residues. Losses at the gene ends were 0 bases for V and 9 bases for J; bases not matched to a gene: 5. The CDR3 nucleotides read TGCGCCAGCAGCTTGGGACTAGCGGGAGGGTTGGGTGAGCAGTTCTTC. Its translation is CASSLGLAGGLGEQFF.

The gene calls are TRBV6-6 and TRBJ2-5, with 8 bases lining up with TRBD2. V was clipped by 4 bases and J by 4 bases; unmatched bases: 11. This CDR3 comprises 16 residues. Looked up from germline, CDR1 is MNHNY and CDR2 is SVGAGI (reference sequence). The CDR3 region is CASSSGPGGAGETQYF. The CDR3 DNA is TGTGCCAGCAGTTCCGGTCCGGGAGGGGCAGGAGAGACCCAGTACTTC.

This clone was detected ten times or more. The rearrangement links TRBV2 to TRBJ1-2; 10 bases agree with TRBD1. Losses at the gene ends were 2 bases for V and 9 bases for J; bases not matched to a gene: 9. The CDR3 runs 15 residues. Per the germline V gene, CDR1 is SNHLY and CDR2 is FYNNEI. CDR3 sequence reads: CASSEWTGGVLRYTF. The CDR3 DNA follows: TGTGCCAGCAGTGAATGGACAGGGGGGGTATTACGCTACACCTTC.

The CDR3 bases are TGTGCCTGGAGTTTGACTAGCAGCTACGAGCAGTACTTC. Translation gives CAWSLTSSYEQYF. This chain links TRBV30 with TRBJ2-7; 7 bases are a match to TRBD2. Germline values: CDR1 GTSNPN, CDR2 SVGIG (reference sequence). CDR3 length: 13 amino acids. V lost 2 bases, J lost 3 bases, and 4 bases stayed unmatched.

This clone was counted only a few times. The rearrangement joins TRBV19 to TRBJ1-2; D remains unclear. CDR1 is LNHDA and CDR2 is SQIVND in the germline V gene (reference sequence). CDR3 size: 12 residues. The V gene lost 5 bases and the J gene lost 4 bases, with 8 bases spanning the gap. The CDR3: CASSWEGYGYTF. CDR3 in DNA: TGTGCCAGTAGTTGGGAGGGCTATGGCTACACCTTC.

The chain joins TRBV5-1 to TRBJ1-5, with D perhaps TRBD1 (6 bases). The germline CDR1 and CDR2 sequences are SGHRS and YFSETQ. V dropped 5 bases and J dropped 0 bases, with 21 bases sitting between them. The CDR3 has 18 amino acids. The CDR3 protein is CASSFGTSRSNSNQPQHF. CDR3 nucleotide sequence: TGCGCCAGCAGTTTTGGGACAAGTAGATCGAATAGCAATCAGCCCCAGCATTTT.

V is TRBV30 and J is TRBJ2-7; D might be TRBD1 (6 bases). The V end lost 4 bases, the J end lost 3 bases, and 10 bases lay between the germline ends. Per the germline V gene, CDR1 is GTSNPN and CDR2 is SVGIG (reference sequence). This CDR3 has 12 amino acids. Here the CDR3 DNA reads TGTGCCTGGATAAAGGGGGACTACGAGCAGTACTTC. Its protein is CAWIKGDYEQYF.

The V call is TRBV7-2, the J call TRBJ2-7; no definite D call. Between the trimmed V and J ends, which lost 2 bases and 4 bases, there was a span of 6 bases. The V gene's germline CDR1 is SGHTA and CDR2 FQGNSA. CDR3 length: 12 residues. The CDR3 protein is CASSLIGYEQYF. The CDR3 coding sequence is TGTGCCAGCAGCTTAATCGGTTACGAGCAGTACTTC.

This clone was recorded only once. The chain is built from TRBV18 and TRBJ1-2; D call uncertain. CDR3 length equals 15 residues. Between the trimmed V and J ends, which lost 4 bases and 5 bases, there was a span of 17 bases. Germline V gene lookup returns CDR1 KGHSH and CDR2 LQKENI. The chain's CDR3 is CASSLPPKSGYGYTF. The CDR3 DNA reads as TGTGCCAGCTCACTCCCCCCGAAGTCCGGGTATGGCTACACCTTC.

V is TRBV27 and J is TRBJ2-4; possibly TRBD2 for D (5 bases). The CDR3 has 17 amino acids. The ends were cut back, 2 bases at V and 0 bases at J, with 14 bases in the middle. Germline V lookup: CDR1 MNHEY, CDR2 SMNVEV (reference sequence). CDR3 protein: CASSLLATPLAKNIQYF. The CDR3 bases are TGTGCCAGCAGTTTACTAGCCACTCCCCTAGCCAAAAACATTCAGTACTTC.

In this sample, this clone turned up once. V usage is TRBV19 and J usage is TRBJ1-5; D ambiguous. Germline values: CDR1 LNHDA, CDR2 SQIVND (reference sequence). V dropped 3 bases and J dropped 3 bases, with 15 bases sitting between them. CDR3 length: 16 amino acids. CDR3 in amino acids: CASSMPRGGDNQPQHF. The CDR3 coding sequence is TGTGCCAGTAGTATGCCCCGTGGCGGGGACAATCAGCCCCAGCATTTT.